This TCR beta chain was captured by sequencing in a study of blood T cell repertoires in COVID-19 (dated by TCRdb to about 2020). Study-wide context: Samples covering the acute and convalescent phases of COVID-19 were provided by collaborators in the United States, Italy and Spain. Subjects who had been exposed to COVID-19, were actively infected with it, or had recovered from it provided the deeply sampled blood TCRbeta repertoires that made up the dataset. The samples were drawn from the first 160 participants of the ongoing ImmuneRACE study and from 1,254 subjects provided by 6 global collaborators. The prospective study material was composed of cDNA or gDNA derived from T cells, B-cell-depleted T cells, or PBMCs. Nearly every sample came with metadata listing a de-identified subject ID, COVID-19 status, age in years and sex. Where available, HLA class I and class II types were obtained from metadata supplied by the sample provider rather than from assay-based typing. The repertoires were released in a freely available public database intended as a resource for research on the immune response to SARS-CoV-2.

A second Seattle source provided samples from volunteer blood donors who had recovered from COVID-19. The collaborating institutions used their own protocols to collect whole blood in K2EDTA tubes. For TCRbeta analysis, collaborators shipped samples in one of three forms: frozen whole blood, isolated PBMCs, or DNA extracted from either of those sample types. The immunoSEQ Assay, a bias-controlled multiplex PCR, was used to amplify TCRbeta CDR3 regions from genomic DNA. The paper's processing steps were these. The number of nucleated cells in each sample was estimated from the amplification of reference gene primers within the assay. To quantify the absolute abundance of each unique TCRbeta CDR3 rearrangement, sequence reads were collapsed and filtered. For each sample, productive Simpson clonality was calculated as the square root of Simpson's diversity index across productive rearrangements. What TCRdb holds here is the immuneACCESS table cut down to in-frame rearrangements. Part of the clones is not present; checked against another copy, under half of the missing clones reflect an unresolved V gene, and the others are unexplained. V, J and clone size are taken as reported in that table, and D and trimming were inferred from the DNA itself. Recorded for this sample are 240,000 or so clones; around 88% of them occurred a single time. Just over 3% of the sample goes to the ten largest clones.

For this clone: This receptor's antigen is unknown. Per-base quality was not reported, and no clone a single base away is much larger than it.

General study outcomes and caveats: The amount of clinical and demographic metadata varied by source and participant and was provided uncurated.

Reading from cysteine to phenylalanine, the CDR3 counts 18 amino acids. Only CDR3 DNA remains: 54 bases, in frame from the first base. From a lookup of the germline V gene, CDR1 and CDR2 are SNHLY and FYNNEI. Trimming accounts for 3 bases at V and 1 base at J, while the number of junction bases matched to no gene is 9. Sequences were obtained from peripheral blood. The clonotype comes from a woman in her twenties or thirties who had recovered from COVID-19. The V gene is TRBV2 and the J gene is TRBJ1-5, and 10 junction bases match TRBD1. The sequence in DNA is TGTGCCAGCAGTGATACCCTGGACAGGGGGATGAGCAATCAGCCCCAGCATTTT. Its amino acids are CASSDTLDRGMSNQPQHF.